This T cell receptor beta chain was identified in a study of tumor-infiltrating lymphocytes in primary liver carcinoma. Study summary: The patients had histopathologically diagnosed primary liver carcinoma, and their disease was treated by surgical resection.

Of note for this clonotype: Antigen unknown.

The CDR3 spans 15 residues. Trimming left V 7 bases short and J 7 bases short, with 20 bases between. Germline assignment: CDR1 MNHEY and CDR2 SVGEGT. The authors took blood RNA from unsorted whole blood and also extracted germline DNA. Chronic HBV infection affected patients, none of whom had received treatment. Production of TCR beta cDNA used roughly 0.55 ug total RNA together with a constant-region primer. Generation of the TCR beta libraries relied on three nested multiplex PCR rounds using slightly modified ARM-PCR. The first two PCR rounds used TRBV1-TRBV30 primers with a Cbeta primer, 10 cycles each. From the multiplex PCR reads, TCRdb called clonotypes with MiXCR, one entry per CDR3 protein. The table lists about 320,000 distinct CDR3 sequences, 58% of them singletons. Study-level findings and limits: Relative to blood, tumors carried a significantly larger fraction of the repertoire in their top 250 clones (p = 0.039). The overlap of tumor-adjacent and tumor-blood pairs was smaller than that of tumor region pairs.

The chain is built from TRBV6-2 or TRBV6-3 and TRBJ2-1; perhaps TRBD1 as D (6 bases). The specimen sequenced was peripheral blood. This TCR came from a woman aged 25 to 39 with primary liver carcinoma and hepatitis B virus infection. This chain's CDR3 is CASTNRVSRGNEQFF. The CDR3 nucleotides are TGTGCCAGCACCAACAGGGTTTCTAGGGGAAATGAGCAGTTCTTC.